Listed here is a single TCR beta chain. Scientists made TCR beta cDNA using 5'RACE template switching with UMIs. TCRdb reprocessed the 5' RACE reads and reports one entry per CDR3 protein, with no DNA. Its table records 300,000 to 450,000 distinct CDR3 sequences. The CDR3 loop spans 12 amino acids. Germline values: CDR1 ENHRY, CDR2 SYGVKD. This entry comes from a study of T cells expressing NK-cell markers. Study at large: It was from sorted CD3+CD56+NKG2C+, CD3+CD56+NKG2C- and CD3+CD56-NKG2C+ T cells that TCR beta repertoires came.

The TCR was taken from a man aged 18-69 years in good health. The rearrangement links TRBV10-3 to TRBJ1-1. Sequences were obtained from blood T cells: a sorted CD56 or NKG2C T cell subset, CD4+ or CD8+ T cells, or bulk PBMC T cells (not recorded which). CDR3 region: CAISEYDLEAFF.